The table lists the clone carrying this TCR beta chain with many counts. Antigen: not known. CDR3 size: 12 residues. CDR1 and CDR2 from the germline V gene are SQVTM and ANQGSEA. Trimming cost V 3 bases and J 3 bases, with 8 bases left between them. The data were obtained in a study of T cells in Graves' hyperthyroidism and ophthalmopathy. Study context: Peripheral blood was secured at the point of initial diagnosis, before any treatment. Study findings and constraints: Within blood appeared most thyroid clonotypes that had expanded above 0.001. Researchers report that a 13 V-J model separated ophthalmopathy from stable hyperthyroidism.

There were TCR beta CDR3 regions amplified from RNA transcripts. HTBI primers were used for first-round RT-PCR of the TCR CDR3. TCRdb re-called the multiplex PCR reads with MiXCR, one entry per CDR3 protein. The sample contains roughly 240,000 distinct CDR3 sequences, about 24% of which appear only once. The sequence derives from a woman between 35 and 50 years old with Graves' ophthalmopathy. The source material was blood. The V gene is TRBV29-1, the J gene TRBJ1-2; D unclear. CDR3 amino acids: CSVDRRDYGYTF. In DNA form, the CDR3 reads TGCAGCGTTGACAGGCGAGACTATGGCTACACCTTC.